These 5 T cell receptor beta chains came from one sample sequenced in a study of T cell responses to AZD1222 COVID-19 vaccine. The method was immunoSEQ multiplex PCR; TCRdb's version includes in-frame clones alone and lacks a portion of them. This repertoire shows about 99,000 clones, roughly 88% found once; its top ten account for 20%. The specimen comprised peripheral blood, sampled on day 0 of AZD1222 vaccination. The receptors here all came from an adult in good health.

This clone was picked up a small number of times. This chain links TRBV5-1 with TRBJ2-2, with 7 bases aligning to TRBD2. Germline V lookup: CDR1 SGHRS, CDR2 YFSETQ. The CDR3 extends over 17 amino acids. Trimming at V came to 4 bases and at J to 2 bases, leaving 11 bases not matched to a gene. This CDR3 is CASSLIPGGVNTGELFF. The DNA of the CDR3 is TGCGCCAGCAGCCTTATCCCTGGGGGGGTTAACACCGGGGAGCTGTTTTTT.

The chain joins TRBV11-2 to TRBJ1-5; D call uncertain. CDR3 length: 13 amino acids. In germline, CDR1 is SGHAT, CDR2 FQNNGV. V was trimmed by 1 base and J by 5 bases, leaving 6 bases between them. The CDR3 nucleotides read TGTGCCAGCAGCTTAGGTGCAGATCAGCCCCAGCATTTT. Amino acid sequence: CASSLGADQPQHF.

This clone was counted once. This chain joins TRBV15 and TRBJ2-2; 7 bases are a match to TRBD1. J lost 2 bases, V lost 3 bases, and 6 bases had no gene match. Germline-derived CDR1 and CDR2 are LNHNV and YYDKDF (reference sequence). This CDR3 comprises 16 residues. CDR3 nucleotides: TGTGCCACCAGCAGTAAGACAGGGACCAACACCGGGGAGCTGTTTTTT. This sequence encodes CATSSKTGTNTGELFF.

The chain has TRBV30 and TRBJ1-2, with D unclear. The CDR3 loop spans 12 amino acids. The V end was cut by 5 bases, the J end by 2 bases, with 9 bases between. CDR1 is GTSNPN and CDR2 is SVGIG in the germline V gene (reference sequence). The CDR3 DNA reads as TGTGCCTGGTGGGCCTCCAACTATGGCTACACCTTC. Translating gives CAWWASNYGYTF. The whole variable domain, filled in from reference TRBV30 and TRBJ1-2, reads SQTIHQWPATLVQPVGSPLSLECTVEGTSNPNLYWYRQAAGRGLQLLFYSVGIGQISSEVPQNLSASRPQDRQFILSSKKLLLSDSGFYLCAWWASNYGYTFGSGTRLTVV.

The CDR3 DNA sequence: TGTGCCAGTAGTTATTCGTACTATGGCTACACCTTC. This translates into CASSYSYYGYTF. The chain employs TRBV19 and TRBJ1-2, with D unresolved. Trimming cost V 5 bases and J 3 bases, with 7 bases left between them. CDR1 and CDR2 from the germline V gene are LNHDA and SQIVND (reference sequence). CDR3 length: 12 residues. The full variable domain, with the rest looked up from reference TRBV19 and TRBJ1-2, is DGGITQSPKYLFRKEGQNVTLSCEQNLNHDAMYWYRQDPGQGLRLIYYSQIVNDFQKGDIAEGYSVSREKKESFPLTVTSAQKNPTAFYLCASSYSYYGYTFGSGTRLTVV.